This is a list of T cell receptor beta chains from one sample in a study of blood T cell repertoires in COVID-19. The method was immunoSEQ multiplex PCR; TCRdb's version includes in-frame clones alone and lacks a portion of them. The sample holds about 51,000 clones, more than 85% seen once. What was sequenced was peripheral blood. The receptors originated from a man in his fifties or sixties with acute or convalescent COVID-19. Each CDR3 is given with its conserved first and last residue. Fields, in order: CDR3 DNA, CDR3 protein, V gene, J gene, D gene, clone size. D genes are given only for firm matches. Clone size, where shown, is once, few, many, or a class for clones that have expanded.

CDR3 DNA: TGTGCCAGCAGTGAAAGAGGACAGTTTAGCAATCAGCCCCAGCATTTT
CDR3 protein: CASSERGQFSNQPQHF
V gene: TRBV6-1
J gene: TRBJ1-5
D gene: .
clone size: .

CDR3 DNA: TGCGCCAGCAGCTTGGCGTCGGTGTCCCTTAGTAATGAGCAGTTCTTC
CDR3 protein: CASSLASVSLSNEQFF
V gene: TRBV5-1
J gene: TRBJ2-1
D gene: .
clone size: .

CDR3 DNA: TGTGCCAGTAGTGAGGGACATTTGAACACTGAAGCTTTCTTT
CDR3 protein: CASSEGHLNTEAFF
V gene: TRBV19
J gene: TRBJ1-1
D gene: .
clone size: .

CDR3 DNA: TGTGCCAGCAGTCTCCGACAGACCCACACCGGGGAGCTGTTTTTT
CDR3 protein: CASSLRQTHTGELFF
V gene: TRBV6-5
J gene: TRBJ2-2
D gene: .
clone size: .

CDR3 DNA: TGTGCCAGCACCCGAAACGCCCACAATGGCAGGGCGAGCACAGATACGCAGTATTTT
CDR3 protein: CASTRNAHNGRASTDTQYF
V gene: TRBV2
J gene: TRBJ2-3
D gene: .
clone size: .

CDR3 DNA: TGTGCCAGCAGCCCTGGGTCGGATTGGGGGGGTATTCATGGCTACACCTTC
CDR3 protein: CASSPGSDWGGIHGYTF
V gene: TRBV9
J gene: TRBJ1-2
D gene: .
clone size: .

CDR3 DNA: TGTGCCAGCAGCTCATTCTTAGGGGGGGAAGAAAAACTGTTTTTT
CDR3 protein: CASSSFLGGEEKLFF
V gene: TRBV7-9
J gene: TRBJ1-4
D gene: .
clone size: .

CDR3 DNA: TGCGCCAGCAGCGCCGGAACAGGGACGACAGATACGCAGTATTTT
CDR3 protein: CASSAGTGTTDTQYF
V gene: TRBV5-1
J gene: TRBJ2-3
D gene: .
clone size: .

CDR3 DNA: TGTGCCAGCTCACCAGGACTAGCGGGTCCGAACACCGGGGAGCTGTTTTTT
CDR3 protein: CASSPGLAGPNTGELFF
V gene: TRBV18
J gene: TRBJ2-2
D gene: TRBD2
clone size: .

CDR3 DNA: TGTGCCAGCAGGCTACCGGGACAGGGTTACACTGAAGCTTTCTTT
CDR3 protein: CASRLPGQGYTEAFF
V gene: TRBV28
J gene: TRBJ1-1
D gene: TRBD1
clone size: once

CDR3 DNA: TGCGCCAGCAGACTCTGGACTAGCGCCGGCACCGGGGAGCTGTTTTTT
CDR3 protein: CASRLWTSAGTGELFF
V gene: TRBV5-1
J gene: TRBJ2-2
D gene: TRBD2
clone size: .

CDR3 DNA: TGTGCCATCAGTGAGTCGAGGGCGGGGAATGAGCAGTTCTTC
CDR3 protein: CAISESRAGNEQFF
V gene: TRBV10-3
J gene: TRBJ2-1
D gene: .
clone size: .

CDR3 DNA: TGCAGTGCTAGTGAACAGGAAGCTTCTTATGGCTACACCTTC
CDR3 protein: CSASEQEASYGYTF
V gene: TRBV20-1
J gene: TRBJ1-2
D gene: .
clone size: .